This entry features one T cell receptor (beta chain) sequence. CDR3 length: 13 amino acids. Germline V gives CDR1 MNHEY, CDR2 SMNVEV (reference sequence). Between the trimmed V and J ends, which lost 6 bases and 5 bases, there was a span of 10 bases. This record comes from a study of blood T cell repertoires in COVID-19. Study as a whole: Italy, Spain and the United States were the sources of the convalescent and acute COVID-19 samples.

Original data processing: It was from reference gene primer amplification that nucleated cell counts were estimated. Profiled with immunoSEQ multiplex PCR; TCRdb holds only in-frame clones, not every one. That table furnishes V, J and clone size, whereas the DNA furnished D and trimming. The profile shows 120,000 or so clones, around 89% of them singletons. The clonotype originates from a man aged 45 to 65 with acute or convalescent COVID-19. V and J are TRBV27 and TRBJ2-2, with D possibly being TRBD2 (6 bases). Sequenced: peripheral blood. CDR3 region: CASRLAETGELFF. In nucleotides, the CDR3 is TGTGCCAGCAGATTAGCGGAGACCGGGGAGCTGTTTTTT.